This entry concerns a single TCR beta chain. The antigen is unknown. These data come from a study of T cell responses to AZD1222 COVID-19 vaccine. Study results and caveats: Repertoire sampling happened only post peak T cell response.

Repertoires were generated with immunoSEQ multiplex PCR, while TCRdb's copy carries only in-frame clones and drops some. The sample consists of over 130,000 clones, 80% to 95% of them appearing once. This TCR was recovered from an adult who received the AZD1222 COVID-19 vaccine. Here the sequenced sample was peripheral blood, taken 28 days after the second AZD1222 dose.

CDR3 bases: TGTGCCAGCAGCTTAGGACAGGGGTTCGAAGAGACCCAGTACTTC. Encoded protein: CASSLGQGFEETQYF. The chain joins TRBV7-9 to TRBJ2-5; 8 bases line up with TRBD1. The CDR3 is made up of 15 amino acids. Germline V lookup: CDR1 SEHNR, CDR2 FQNEAQ (reference sequence). The V gene end was trimmed by 1 base and the J gene end by 3 bases; junction bases not matched to a gene: 4.